Below are 8 T cell receptor beta chains sequenced from a single sample in a study of T cells in Graves' hyperthyroidism and ophthalmopathy. Regions amplified from RNA transcripts were the TCR beta CDR3 regions. An initial round of RT-PCR targeting the TCR CDR3 relied on the HTBI primer set. TCRdb re-called the multiplex PCR reads through MiXCR, storing one row per CDR3 protein. The sample has 350,000 to 400,000 distinct CDR3 sequences, under 15% seen once; the top ten hold about 31%. The material sequenced was blood. Receptor source: a woman between 25 and 40 years old with Graves' hyperthyroidism.

This clonotype was counted many times. The V call is TRBV20-1, the J call TRBJ2-1; 10 bases are a match to TRBD1. This CDR3 comprises 14 residues. Germline V CDR1 and CDR2: DFQATT, SNEGSKA (reference sequence). V lost 6 bases and J lost 6; bases outside the gene matches: 8. CDR3 coding DNA: TGCAGTGCCCTGGGACAGGGGTCAGGCAATGAGCAGTTCTTC. Encoded protein: CSALGQGSGNEQFF.

The rearrangement joins TRBV29-1 to TRBJ1-1, with TRBD1 as a possible D gene (5 bases). The CDR3 is 14 amino acids. V lost 4 bases and J lost 5, with 17 bases in between. Per germline, CDR1 SQVTM and CDR2 ANQGSEA. The CDR3 DNA is TGCAGCGTTGGGCCAGGGCCCCGAACGACTGAAGCTTTCTTT. It is translated as CSVGPGPRTTEAFF.

This CDR3 is CATSRDSLNEQFF. CDR3 bases: TGTGCCACCAGCAGAGATTCGTTAAATGAGCAGTTCTTC. V is TRBV15 and J is TRBJ2-1; D gene ambiguous. The V gene's germline CDR1 is LNHNV and CDR2 YYDKDF (reference sequence). The CDR3 runs 13 residues. The V end lost 0 bases, the J end lost 7 bases, and 7 bases lay between the germline ends.

This clonotype was detected only a few times. This chain uses TRBV10-3 with TRBJ2-3; a weak D match, TRBD1 (6 bases). The CDR3 length is 14 residues. Germline CDR1 is ENHRY and CDR2 is SYGVKD. V gave up 4 bases and J gave up 4 bases, with 12 bases separating them. The CDR3 coding sequence is TGTGCCATCAGTGTTGGCAGGGGTTCAGATACGCAGTATTTT. This gives the protein CAISVGRGSDTQYF.

This clonotype was seen a handful of times. V is TRBV19 and J is TRBJ2-3; TRBD1 or TRBD2 may be the D gene (5 bases each). CDR1 LNHDA and CDR2 SQIVND come from the germline V gene (reference sequence). CDR3 size: 14 residues. Trimming removed 3 bases from V and 1 base from J, with 8 bases in between. The CDR3 here is CASSIRGGTDTQYF. The CDR3 region has the DNA TGTGCCAGTAGTATTAGAGGGGGCACAGATACGCAGTATTTT.

This clonotype was observed at least ten times. The chain carries TRBV20-1 and TRBJ1-4; tentative D call: TRBD1 (6 bases). Germline V CDR1 and CDR2: DFQATT, SNEGSKA (reference sequence). The V end lost 6 bases, the J end lost 0 bases, and 11 bases lay between the germline ends. The CDR3 is 14 residues long. CDR3 protein: CSAKQGTTNEKLFF. CDR3 in DNA: TGCAGTGCAAAACAGGGCACAACTAATGAAAAACTGTTTTTT.

This clonotype came up a few times. V is TRBV11-2 and J is TRBJ2-1, with TRBD2 matching over 8 bases. Germline values: CDR1 SGHAT, CDR2 FQNNGV. The CDR3 sequence is 17 residues long. V shed 0 bases, J shed 8 bases, and the junction held 12 bases outside the gene matches. CDR3 sequence: CASSLDRSGGGSDEQFF. As DNA, the CDR3 is TGTGCCAGCAGCTTAGATCGCAGCGGGGGAGGGTCCGATGAGCAGTTCTTC.

This clonotype was recorded many times. The chain recombines TRBV2 with TRBJ2-7; 12 bases match TRBD1. CDR3 length equals 15 residues. V lost 6 bases to trimming and J lost 2 bases; unmatched junction nucleotides: 5. Per germline, CDR1 SNHLY and CDR2 FYNNEI. The CDR3 region has the DNA TGTGCCAGCAGAGGGGGACAGGGGGCTGCCTACGAGCAGTACTTC. The encoded protein is CASRGGQGAAYEQYF.